This T cell receptor (beta chain) was captured by sequencing in a study of blood T cell repertoires in COVID-19. On the study more broadly: Acute-phase and convalescent COVID-19 samples originated in the United States, Italy and Spain. T cells, B-cell-depleted T cells, or PBMCs provided the cDNA or gDNA that served as material.

The CDR3 consists of 13 residues. CDR1 and CDR2 (germline): LGHDT, YNNKEL (reference sequence). The V gene lost 1 base and the J gene lost 8 bases, with 6 bases spanning the gap. Methods used by the authors: Amplification of reference gene primers provided the estimated nucleated cell counts. Sequencing used immunoSEQ multiplex PCR; TCRdb keeps in-frame clones, though not all of them. From that table come the V and J calls and clone size; the DNA was used to work out D and trimming. The table lists 300,000 to 350,000 clones, more than 70% of them singletons. The chain employs TRBV3-1 (or the pseudogene TRBV3-2) and TRBJ1-6; no definite D call. This TCR was sampled from a woman under 40 with COVID-19, enrolled during active disease. Sequencing used peripheral blood. This chain's CDR3 is CASSQATDSPLHF. CDR3 DNA sequence: TGTGCCAGCAGCCAAGCTACGGATTCACCCCTCCACTTT.